Within the sample, the clone carrying this TCR beta chain is medium-sized. What it binds is not known. Blood genomic DNA input for TRB amplification was roughly 250-500 ng. The CDR3 consists of 12 residues. Germline CDR1 is KGHSH and CDR2 is LQKENI. Trimming at V came to 8 bases and at J to 9 bases, leaving 5 bases not matched to a gene. TRB rearrangements were amplified by multiplex PCR with BIOMED2 TRB-A/B primers. TCRdb fed the multiplex PCR reads into MiXCR, producing one record per CDR3 protein. Among a few hundred distinct CDR3 sequences listed, roughly a quarter were seen once. This sample is drawn from a study of T and B cells in COVID-19 patients. About the study: COVID-19 patients gave peripheral blood either during active infection or after recovery. Broader study findings: Active COVID-19 showed highly clonal TRB repertoires; recovery showed diversity and richness above healthy donors. No sequencing was yet done of CD4+, regulatory or CD8+ subsets, or of SARS-CoV-2-responsive or tetramer+ sorted cells.

The sequenced sample consisted of blood. The clonotype comes from a human donor with active COVID-19. The chain is built from TRBV18 and TRBJ2-1; TRBD1 matches 9 bases. The CDR3 region has the DNA TGTGCCAGCGGACAGGGGCTTAGTGAGCAGTTCTTC. This codes for CASGQGLSEQFF.